These 10 T cell receptor beta chains were all obtained from the same sample, sequenced in a study of PD-L1 blockade in urothelial cancer. Sample time point: pretreatment peripheral blood. TCRdb keeps only in-frame clones here, not all; method: immunoSEQ multiplex PCR. The sample yields tens of thousands of clones, roughly 89% seen once. Sequenced here: PBMCs, sampled around atezolizumab (anti-PD-L1) treatment. The receptor set was obtained from a woman aged 55-69 years with urothelial cancer.

This clone was seen once. V gene TRBV29-1 combines with J gene TRBJ1-2, with D uncertain. Trimming took 6 bases from V and 7 from J, leaving 15 bases between them. The CDR3 consists of 12 residues. Germline CDR1 SQVTM, CDR2 ANQGSEA. The CDR3 spells CSVAGGWAGYTF. The CDR3 DNA follows: TGCAGCGTCGCCGGAGGGTGGGCTGGCTACACCTTC. The complete variable domain, with remaining parts taken from reference TRBV29-1 and TRBJ1-2, reads SAVISQKPSRDICQRGTSLTIQCQVDSQVTMMFWYRQQPGQSLTLIATANQGSEATYESGFVIDKFPISRPNLTFSTLTVSNMSPEDSSIYLCSVAGGWAGYTFGSGTRLTVV.

The CDR3 DNA reads as TGTGCCAGCAGCCCTCCCCTAGGTCGGGGGATAGGTGGCTACACCTTC. Its translation: CASSPPLGRGIGGYTF. V is TRBV7-9 and J is TRBJ1-2; weak D call: TRBD1 (5 bases). V lost 5 bases to trimming and J lost 7 bases, with 23 bases between them. The CDR3 is 16 residues long. Germline V gene data show CDR1 as SEHNR and CDR2 as FQNEAQ (reference sequence).

The gene calls are TRBV2 and TRBJ1-2; the D is unclear. From germline, CDR1 is SNHLY and CDR2 FYNNEI. CDR3 size: 15 residues. V was cut by 2 bases and J by 4 bases, with 14 bases left in between. The CDR3 nucleotides read TGTGCCAGCAGTGAATATGGGCCCCAGGCCTATGGCTACACCTTC. Protein: CASSEYGPQAYGYTF.

The chain recombines TRBV18 with TRBJ1-3, with 8 bases aligning to TRBD1. The V and J ends lost 3 bases and 1 base, in that order; junction bases with no gene match: 2. This CDR3 comprises 15 residues. In germline, CDR1 is KGHSH, CDR2 LQKENI. CDR3: CASSPQGASGNTIYF. CDR3 sequence (DNA): TGTGCCAGCTCACCGCAGGGGGCGTCTGGAAACACCATATATTTT.

The chain carries TRBV19 and TRBJ2-2; D unresolved. The CDR3 has 14 residues. Trimming shortened V by 5 bases and J by 5 bases, and 12 bases separated the two germline ends. Germline V gene sequence: CDR1 LNHDA, CDR2 SQIVND (reference sequence). The DNA of the CDR3 is TGTGCCAGTAGTTTTAAGCGATGGACCGGGGAGCTGTTTTTT. Translated: CASSFKRWTGELFF.

The chain has TRBV11-2 and TRBJ2-2; a weak D match, TRBD1 (6 bases). Germline V gene data show CDR1 as SGHAT and CDR2 as FQNNGV. Trimming took off 2 bases at V and 1 base at J, with 20 bases between the two ends. CDR3 size: 19 residues. The CDR3 protein is CASSLNRYTGTRNTGELFF. In nucleotides, the CDR3 is TGTGCCAGCAGCTTAAATCGATATACCGGGACACGGAACACCGGGGAGCTGTTTTTT.

This sequence joins TRBV21-1 and TRBJ2-7; the table's D call, TRBD2, has no DNA check behind it. TRBV21-1 has pseudogene status. This CDR3 has 19 residues. CDR3 residues: CASSKMIGLAGHPYYEQYF. The CDR3 DNA reads TGTGCCAGCAGCAAAATGATCGGACTAGCGGGACACCCATACTACGAGCAGTACTTC.

The chain has TRBV7-8 and TRBJ2-5, with a possible D match to TRBD2 (5 bases). The V end was cut by 0 bases, the J end by 4 bases, with 24 bases between. CDR3 length equals 19 residues. Germline V lookup: CDR1 SGHVS, CDR2 FQNEAQ. Here the CDR3 reads CASSLAIVGSGSVRETQYF. CDR3 DNA sequence: TGTGCCAGCAGCTTAGCGATAGTGGGTTCGGGGAGTGTGCGAGAGACCCAGTACTTC. The full variable domain, with the rest looked up from reference TRBV7-8 and TRBJ2-5, is GAGVSQSPRYKVAKRGQDVALRCDPISGHVSLFWYQQALGQGPEFLTYFQNEAQLDKSGLPSDRFFAERPEGSVSTLKIQRTQQEDSAVYLCASSLAIVGSGSVRETQYFGPGTRLLVL.

This clone was detected once. The rearrangement uses TRBV6-1 and TRBJ2-5; D is uncertain. CDR1 is MNHNS and CDR2 is SASEGT in the germline V gene. The length of the CDR3 is 13 residues. Trimming cost V 4 bases and J 5 bases, with 11 bases left between them. The CDR3 loop reads CASSGQQSETQYF. CDR3 in DNA: TGTGCCAGCAGTGGACAACAGTCTGAGACCCAGTACTTC.

The chain links TRBV5-4 to TRBJ2-1; a possible D gene is TRBD1 (6 bases). V was pared by 1 base and J by 1 base, with 24 bases between. The CDR3 is made up of 20 amino acids. CDR1 and CDR2 (germline): SGHNT, YYREEE (reference sequence). CDR3 coding DNA: TGTGCCAGCAGCTTGTTGTCCCTTGGGTGGGGGCAGGGGTCCTACAATGAGCAGTTCTTC. Encoded protein: CASSLLSLGWGQGSYNEQFF.